The rows below give T cell receptor beta chains drawn from one sample of a study of cytomegalovirus exposure and HLA in healthy donors. Only in-frame clones appear in the TCRdb table, and some are missing; sequencing was by immunoSEQ multiplex PCR. The sample lists about 160,000 clones, around 86% occurring once. Material: PBMCs. The receptors were gathered from a human donor in good health. CDR3s include the opening cysteine and the closing phenylalanine or tryptophan. Fields, in order: V gene, clone size, D gene, J gene, CDR3 protein, CDR3 DNA. The D gene is left open where the match is weak. Clone size is stated in some rows and not others, as once, few, many or a class when expanded.

TRBV1	once	NA	TRBJ1-6	CTSSRDRNSPLHF	TGCACCAGCAGTCGGGACAGGAATTCACCCCTCCACTTT
TRBV6-6	NA	NA	TRBJ1-6	CASRSQGSYNSPLHF	TGTGCCAGCAGATCACAGGGTTCCTATAATTCACCCCTCCACTTT
TRBV13	few	TRBD1	TRBJ2-3	CASSVRDRGLTDTQYF	TGTGCCAGCAGCGTCCGGGACAGGGGGCTCACAGATACGCAGTATTTT
TRBV5-6	NA	NA	TRBJ1-3	CASSLAGDSGNTIYF	TGTGCCAGCAGCTTGGCCGGAGACTCTGGAAACACCATATATTTT
TRBV2	NA	TRBD2	TRBJ2-4	CASRRTSLVQNIQYF	TGTGCCAGCAGGCGGACTAGCTTGGTCCAAAACATTCAGTACTTC
TRBV6-5	few	NA	TRBJ1-1	CASSLAPNTEAFF	TGTGCCAGCAGTTTAGCCCCGAACACTGAAGCTTTCTTT
TRBV6-5	NA	NA	TRBJ2-7	CASLLGLEQYF	TGTGCCAGCCTCCTCGGACTCGAGCAGTACTTC
TRBV5-5	once	TRBD1	TRBJ2-7	CASSTGGALDEQYF	TGTGCCAGCAGTACAGGGGGCGCTTTGGACGAGCAGTACTTC
TRBV7-2	once	NA	TRBJ1-5	CASSPGSNQPQHF	TGTGCCAGCAGCCCAGGGAGCAATCAGCCCCAGCATTTT
TRBV9	NA	TRBD1	TRBJ2-1	CASSVVGGQGGYNEQFF	TGTGCCAGCAGCGTAGTAGGGGGACAGGGGGGATACAATGAGCAGTTCTTC
TRBV7-2	NA	NA	TRBJ1-2	CASSLDRRDGYTF	TGTGCCAGCAGCTTAGACAGGAGGGATGGCTACACCTTC
TRBV28	NA	TRBD1	TRBJ1-1	CASSKGQGRNTEAFF	TGTGCCAGCAGTAAGGGACAGGGGAGGAACACTGAAGCTTTCTTT
TRBV2	NA	TRBD1	TRBJ2-7	CASRRQGASYEQYF	TGTGCCAGCAGACGACAGGGGGCGTCCTACGAGCAGTACTTC
TRBV6-1	NA	NA	TRBJ2-1	CASTGIPYNEQFF	TGTGCCAGCACAGGGATCCCCTACAATGAGCAGTTCTTC
TRBV2	NA	NA	TRBJ2-2	CASSEAATGELFF	TGTGCCAGCAGTGAAGCGGCAACCGGGGAGCTGTTTTTT
TRBV10-3	NA	NA	TRBJ2-7	CAISEIDSETRYEQYF	TGTGCCATCAGTGAGATAGACAGCGAAACCAGGTACGAGCAGTACTTC
TRBV6-5	NA	TRBD1	TRBJ2-2	CASSYSPTGAGELFF	TGTGCCAGCAGTTACTCGCCGACAGGGGCCGGGGAGCTGTTTTTT
TRBV6-5	NA	TRBD1	TRBJ1-5	CASSPLGRGNQPQHF	TGTGCCAGCAGCCCGTTGGGCAGGGGGAATCAGCCCCAGCATTTT
TRBV6-1	NA	TRBD1	TRBJ1-1	CASSATGGSTEAFF	TGTGCCAGCAGTGCAACAGGGGGAAGCACTGAAGCTTTCTTT
TRBV7-2	NA	TRBD1	TRBJ1-4	CASSRTGDSEKLFF	TGTGCCAGCAGCCGAACAGGGGACTCAGAAAAACTGTTTTTT
TRBV5-6	NA	TRBD1	TRBJ2-2	CASSPLLGQGVIGTGELFF	TGTGCCAGCAGCCCCCTATTGGGACAGGGGGTGATAGGCACCGGGGAGCTGTTTTTT
TRBV4-1	NA	TRBD1	TRBJ1-1	CASSHAGQGDTEAFF	TGCGCCAGCAGCCATGCGGGACAGGGGGACACTGAAGCTTTCTTT
TRBV5-1	NA	NA	TRBJ2-3	CASSLARTGTDTQYF	TGCGCCAGCAGCTTAGCCCGTACCGGCACAGATACGCAGTATTTT
TRBV5-1	NA	NA	TRBJ1-1	CASSHDRITEAFF	TGCGCCAGCAGCCATGACAGAATCACTGAAGCTTTCTTT
TRBV19	NA	TRBD1	TRBJ1-2	CASDPGTGNGYTF	TGTGCCAGTGACCCGGGGACAGGGAATGGCTACACCTTC
TRBV7-9	NA	NA	TRBJ1-4	CASSPDGGPNEKLFF	TGTGCCAGCAGCCCCGACGGGGGGCCTAATGAAAAACTGTTTTTT
TRBV4-2	NA	NA	TRBJ1-2	CASSQGEQALYGYTF	TGTGCCAGCAGCCAAGGTGAACAGGCCCTCTATGGCTACACCTTC
TRBV27	NA	TRBD1	TRBJ1-5	CASRDLTGATNQPQHF	TGTGCCAGCAGGGATCTGACAGGGGCAACTAATCAGCCCCAGCATTTT
TRBV5-6	NA	TRBD1	TRBJ1-3	CASSMNRGYTGNTIYF	TGTGCCAGCAGCATGAACAGGGGGTACACAGGAAACACCATATATTTT
TRBV4-3	NA	NA	TRBJ2-5	CASSQDLSETQYF	TGCGCCAGCAGCCAAGATCTGAGTGAGACCCAGTACTTC
TRBV11-3	NA	NA	TRBJ2-5	CASSRLIQETQYF	TGTGCCAGCAGTAGACTGATCCAAGAGACCCAGTACTTC
TRBV13	NA	TRBD1	TRBJ1-4	CASSLGGGGEKLFF	TGTGCCAGCAGCTTAGGAGGGGGCGGTGAAAAACTGTTTTTT
TRBV4-2	NA	TRBD2	TRBJ2-3	CASSQELAGHRGDTQYF	TGTGCCAGCAGCCAGGAACTAGCGGGGCATAGGGGGGATACGCAGTATTTT
TRBV5-1	NA	NA	TRBJ2-5	CASSLWGGNQETQYF	TGCGCCAGCAGCTTGTGGGGGGGCAACCAAGAGACCCAGTACTTC
TRBV5-6	few	NA	TRBJ1-2	CASSLGAGRGGYTF	TGTGCCAGCAGCTTGGGGGCAGGGCGGGGTGGCTACACCTTC
TRBV4-3	NA	NA	TRBJ2-7	CASSQESGLAYEQYF	TGCGCCAGCAGCCAAGAGTCCGGGTTAGCCTACGAGCAGTACTTC
TRBV5-6	once	TRBD1	TRBJ1-2	CASSSSETGSGYTF	TGTGCCAGCAGCTCAAGCGAGACAGGGTCTGGCTACACCTTC
TRBV5-4	NA	NA	TRBJ1-2	CASSLDRNYGYTF	TGTGCCAGCAGCTTGGACAGAAACTATGGCTACACCTTC
TRBV5-1	NA	TRBD1	TRBJ2-5	CASSSGQGWETQYF	TGCGCCAGCAGCTCCGGACAGGGATGGGAGACCCAGTACTTC
TRBV12-5	NA	NA	TRBJ1-5	CASGLRDTQPQHF	TGTGCTAGTGGTCTCCGGGACACTCAGCCCCAGCATTTT